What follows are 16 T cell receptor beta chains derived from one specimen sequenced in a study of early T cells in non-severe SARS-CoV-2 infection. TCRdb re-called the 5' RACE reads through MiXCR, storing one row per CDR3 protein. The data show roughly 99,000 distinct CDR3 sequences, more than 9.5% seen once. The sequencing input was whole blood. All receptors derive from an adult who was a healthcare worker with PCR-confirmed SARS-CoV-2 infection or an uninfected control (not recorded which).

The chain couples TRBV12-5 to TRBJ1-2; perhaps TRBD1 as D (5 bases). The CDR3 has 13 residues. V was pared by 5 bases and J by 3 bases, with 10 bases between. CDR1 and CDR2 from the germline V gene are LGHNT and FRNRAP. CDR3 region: CASGPTEYYGYTF. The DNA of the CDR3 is TGTGCTAGTGGTCCGACAGAGTACTATGGCTACACCTTC.

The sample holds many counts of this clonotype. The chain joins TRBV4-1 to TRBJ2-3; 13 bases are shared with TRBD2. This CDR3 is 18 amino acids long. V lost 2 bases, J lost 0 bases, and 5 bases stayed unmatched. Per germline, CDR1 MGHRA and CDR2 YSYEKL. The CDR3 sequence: CASSQSGLAGSSTDTQYF. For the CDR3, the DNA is TGCGCCAGCAGCCAATCGGGACTAGCGGGATCTAGCACAGATACGCAGTATTTT.

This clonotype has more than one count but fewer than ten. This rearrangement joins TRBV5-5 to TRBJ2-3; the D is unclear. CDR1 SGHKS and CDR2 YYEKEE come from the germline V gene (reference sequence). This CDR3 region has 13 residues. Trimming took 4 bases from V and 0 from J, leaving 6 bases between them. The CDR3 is CASSGDSTDTQYF. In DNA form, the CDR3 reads TGTGCCAGCAGCGGAGACAGCACAGATACGCAGTATTTT.

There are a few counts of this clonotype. Here the CDR3 reads CATSRGRGALGYTF. CDR3 nucleotides: TGTGCCACCAGCAGAGGACGGGGGGCGCTTGGCTACACCTTC. V gene TRBV15 combines with J gene TRBJ1-2, with D possibly matching TRBD1 (6 bases). The CDR3 is 14 residues long. Germline assignment: CDR1 LNHNV and CDR2 YYDKDF (reference sequence). V lost 1 base to trimming and J lost 7 bases, with 13 bases between them.

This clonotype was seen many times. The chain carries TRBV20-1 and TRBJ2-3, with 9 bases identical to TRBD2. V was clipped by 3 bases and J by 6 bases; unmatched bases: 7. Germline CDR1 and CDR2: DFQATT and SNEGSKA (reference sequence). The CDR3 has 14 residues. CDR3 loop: CSARFLAGDDTQYF. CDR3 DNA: TGCAGTGCTAGGTTCTTAGCGGGAGACGATACGCAGTATTTT.

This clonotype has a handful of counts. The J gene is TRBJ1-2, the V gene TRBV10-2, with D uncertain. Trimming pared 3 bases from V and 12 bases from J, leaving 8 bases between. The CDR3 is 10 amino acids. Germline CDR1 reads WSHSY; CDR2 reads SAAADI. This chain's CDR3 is CASSETGNTF. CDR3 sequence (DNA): TGCGCCAGCAGTGAAACGGGAAACACCTTC.

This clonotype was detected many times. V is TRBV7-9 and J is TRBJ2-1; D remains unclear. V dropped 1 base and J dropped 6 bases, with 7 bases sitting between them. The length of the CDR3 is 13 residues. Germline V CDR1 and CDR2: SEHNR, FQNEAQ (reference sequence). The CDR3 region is CASSLGPSNEQFF. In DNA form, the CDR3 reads TGTGCCAGCAGCTTAGGGCCCAGCAATGAGCAGTTCTTC. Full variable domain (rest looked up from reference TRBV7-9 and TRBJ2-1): DTGVSQNPRHKITKRGQNVTFRCDPISEHNRLYWYRQTLGQGPEFLTYFQNEAQLEKSRLLSDRFSAERPKGSFSTLEIQRTEQGDSAMYLCASSLGPSNEQFFGPGTRLTVL.

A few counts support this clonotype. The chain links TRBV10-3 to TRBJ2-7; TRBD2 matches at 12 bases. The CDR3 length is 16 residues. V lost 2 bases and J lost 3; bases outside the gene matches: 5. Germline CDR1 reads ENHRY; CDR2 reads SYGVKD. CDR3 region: CAISEPLLAGGYEQYF. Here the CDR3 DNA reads TGTGCCATCAGTGAGCCGCTACTAGCGGGAGGCTACGAGCAGTACTTC.

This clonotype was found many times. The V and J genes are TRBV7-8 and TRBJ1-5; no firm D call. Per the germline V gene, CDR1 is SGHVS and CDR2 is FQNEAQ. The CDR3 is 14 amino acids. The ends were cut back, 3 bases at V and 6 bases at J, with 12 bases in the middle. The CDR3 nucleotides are TGTGCCAGCAGCTTGCTGGTTGGCGGTCAGCCCCAGCATTTT. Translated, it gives CASSLLVGGQPQHF.

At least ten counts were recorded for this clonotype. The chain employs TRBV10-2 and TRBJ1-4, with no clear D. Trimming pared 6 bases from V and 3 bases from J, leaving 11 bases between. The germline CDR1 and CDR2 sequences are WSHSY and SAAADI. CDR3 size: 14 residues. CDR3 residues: CASSPASANEKLFF. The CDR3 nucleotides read TGCGCCAGCAGCCCGGCGTCGGCTAATGAAAAACTGTTTTTT.

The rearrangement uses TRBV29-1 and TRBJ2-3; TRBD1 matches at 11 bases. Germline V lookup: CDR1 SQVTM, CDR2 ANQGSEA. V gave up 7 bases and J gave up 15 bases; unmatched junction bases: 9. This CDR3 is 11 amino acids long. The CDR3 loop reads CSGTGTGGFYF. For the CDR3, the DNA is TGCAGCGGAACCGGGACAGGGGGTTTCTATTTT.

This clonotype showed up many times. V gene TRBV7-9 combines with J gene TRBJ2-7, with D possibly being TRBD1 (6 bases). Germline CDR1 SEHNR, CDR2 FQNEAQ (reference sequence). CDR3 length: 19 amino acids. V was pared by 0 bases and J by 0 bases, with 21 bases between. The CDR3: CASSLALLVGDTSSYEQYF. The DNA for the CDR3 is TGTGCCAGCAGCTTAGCCCTGCTGGTAGGGGACACGAGCTCCTACGAGCAGTACTTC.

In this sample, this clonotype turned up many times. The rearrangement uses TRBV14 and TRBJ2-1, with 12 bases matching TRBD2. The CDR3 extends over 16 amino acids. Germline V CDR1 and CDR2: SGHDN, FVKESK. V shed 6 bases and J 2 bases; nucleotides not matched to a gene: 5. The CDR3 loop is CASRTSGSSTYNEQFF. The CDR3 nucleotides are TGTGCCAGCAGGACTAGCGGGAGTTCCACCTACAATGAGCAGTTCTTC.

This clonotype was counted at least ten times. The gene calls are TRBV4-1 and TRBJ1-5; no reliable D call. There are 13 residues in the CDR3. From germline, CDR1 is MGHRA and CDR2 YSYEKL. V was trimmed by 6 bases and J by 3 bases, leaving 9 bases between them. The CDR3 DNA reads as TGCGCCAGCAGAAAGGGAGTCAATCAGCCCCAGCATTTT. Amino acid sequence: CASRKGVNQPQHF.

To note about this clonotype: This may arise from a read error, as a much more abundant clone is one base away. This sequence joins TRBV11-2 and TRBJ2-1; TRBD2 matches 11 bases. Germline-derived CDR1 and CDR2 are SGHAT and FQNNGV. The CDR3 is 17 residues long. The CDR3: CASSRGLAGLSCNEQFF. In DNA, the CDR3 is TGTGCCAGCAGCCGAGGACTAGCGGGCCTCTCCTGCAATGAGCAGTTCTTC.

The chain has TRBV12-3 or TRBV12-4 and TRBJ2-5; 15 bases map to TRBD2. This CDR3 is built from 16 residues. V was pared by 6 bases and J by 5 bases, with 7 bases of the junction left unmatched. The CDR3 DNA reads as TGTGCCAGCAGCCGCGGACTAGCGGGAGGGCTGGAGACCCAGTACTTC. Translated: CASSRGLAGGLETQYF.